The 24 T cell receptor beta chains in this list originate from one sample, sequenced in a study of Graves' ophthalmopathy and Graves' hyperthyroidism. Scientists amplified the TCR beta CDR3 regions from RNA transcripts. A first-round RT-PCR used HTBI primers, followed by a second-round multiplex PCR. MiXCR was run by TCRdb on the multiplex PCR reads, yielding one entry per CDR3 protein. This sample has 600,000 to 700,000 distinct CDR3 sequences, with about two fifths found just once. Specimen: peripheral blood. The source of these receptors is an adult man with Graves' ophthalmopathy.

This clonotype was recorded many times. J is TRBJ2-1 and V is TRBV10-3; 9 positions match TRBD1. This CDR3 has 14 residues. With V trimmed by 10 bases and J by 8 bases, 12 bases remained unmatched. CDR1 and CDR2 (germline): ENHRY, SYGVKD. The CDR3 region is CATGQGQGRYEQFF. The CDR3 DNA reads TGTGCCACCGGGCAGGGACAGGGTCGGTATGAGCAGTTCTTC.

Many counts were recorded for this clonotype. The chain is built from TRBV14 and TRBJ2-7; the D call may be TRBD1 or TRBD2 (5 bases each). The V end was cut by 2 bases, the J end by 0 bases, with 14 bases between. Germline CDR1 SGHDN, CDR2 FVKESK. The CDR3 consists of 16 residues. CDR3 in DNA: TGTGCCAGCAGCCAACAGGGACGGACGTCCTCCTACGAGCAGTACTTC. Translation gives CASSQQGRTSSYEQYF. Drawing the rest from reference TRBV14 and TRBJ2-7, the complete variable domain is EAGVTQFPSHSVIEKGQTVTLRCDPISGHDNLYWYRRVMGKEIKFLLHFVKESKQDESGMPNNRFLAERTGGTYSTLKVQPAELEDSGVYFCASSQQGRTSSYEQYFGPGTRLTVT.

Many counts were recorded for this clonotype. J is TRBJ1-1 and V is TRBV25-1, with 7 bases lining up with TRBD1. CDR1 is MGHDK and CDR2 is SYGVNS in the germline V gene. The V and J ends lost 5 bases and 7 bases, in that order; junction bases with no gene match: 16. The CDR3 loop spans 16 amino acids. The CDR3 bases are TGTGCCAGCAGTTTCCTTGATGGGACAGCCGCGGGTGAAGCTTTCTTT. Its protein product is CASSFLDGTAAGEAFF.

In this sample, this clonotype turned up a few times. V is TRBV6-5 and J is TRBJ1-1; 10 bases agree with TRBD1. CDR3 size: 16 residues. J gave up 5 bases and V 2 bases, and 8 bases lay outside the gene matches. In germline, CDR1 is MNHEY, CDR2 SVGAGI. As DNA, the CDR3 is TGTGCCAGCAGTTACGGCCGGACAGGGGGTCCTACTGAAGCTTTCTTT. Amino acid sequence: CASSYGRTGGPTEAFF.

This sequence joins TRBV5-5 and TRBJ2-7, with D unclear. This CDR3 is 16 amino acids long. Germline V gene sequence: CDR1 SGHKS, CDR2 YYEKEE (reference sequence). V dropped 2 bases and J dropped 0 bases, with 15 bases sitting between them. The CDR3 sequence: CASSLGPAPISYEQYF. The CDR3 DNA reads TGTGCCAGCAGCTTAGGTCCGGCACCAATCTCCTACGAGCAGTACTTC.

The V gene is TRBV10-3, the J gene TRBJ2-5; 7 bases are shared with TRBD1. The CDR3 spans 15 residues. Losses at the gene ends were 2 bases for V and 4 bases for J; bases not matched to a gene: 7. CDR1 ENHRY and CDR2 SYGVKD come from the germline V gene. The CDR3 nucleotides read TGTGCCATCAGTGAGGGGGACAGCTTCCGAGAGACCCAGTACTTC. It codes for CAISEGDSFRETQYF.

This clonotype has at least ten counts. The chain joins TRBV10-3 to TRBJ1-4; a weak D match, TRBD1 (5 bases). This CDR3 has 12 residues. V dropped 8 bases and J dropped 8 bases, with 12 bases sitting between them. Germline V gene lookup returns CDR1 ENHRY and CDR2 SYGVKD. The CDR3 loop reads CAIGQGREKLFF. The CDR3 DNA reads as TGTGCCATCGGGCAGGGTCGAGAAAAACTGTTTTTT.

The chain recombines TRBV7-8 with TRBJ1-1; D is ambiguous. The V gene's germline CDR1 is SGHVS and CDR2 FQNEAQ. V dropped 5 bases and J dropped 5 bases, with 15 bases sitting between them. The CDR3 spans 14 residues. In DNA, the CDR3 is TGTGCCAGCAGCGCCCGGGGAAGGCGAACTGAAGCTTTCTTT. Protein: CASSARGRRTEAFF.

V and J are TRBV19 and TRBJ2-2; 7 positions match TRBD1. This CDR3 contains 14 residues. Germline CDR1 reads LNHDA; CDR2 reads SQIVND (reference sequence). V lost 1 base to trimming and J lost 7 bases; unmatched junction nucleotides: 3. The CDR3 bases are TGTGCCAGTAGTATAGGACAGGGCGGCGGGGAGCTGTTTTTT. Its protein product is CASSIGQGGGELFF. Filled out from reference TRBV19 and TRBJ2-2, the complete variable domain reads DGGITQSPKYLFRKEGQNVTLSCEQNLNHDAMYWYRQDPGQGLRLIYYSQIVNDFQKGDIAEGYSVSREKKESFPLTVTSAQKNPTAFYLCASSIGQGGGELFFGEGSRLTVL.

The V call is TRBV30, the J call TRBJ1-4, with D perhaps matching TRBD1 (6 bases). CDR3 size: 15 residues. Germline V CDR1 and CDR2: GTSNPN, SVGIG (reference sequence). V was clipped by 6 bases and J by 8 bases, with 22 bases between them. The CDR3 region is CACTSLEGDFEKLFF. The CDR3 DNA sequence: TGTGCCTGTACTTCCCTGGAGGGGGATTTCGAAAAACTGTTTTTT.

There are many counts of this clonotype. The V gene is TRBV20-1, the J gene TRBJ1-1, with 10 bases identical to TRBD1. Trimming took 2 bases from V and 5 from J; bases not matched to a gene: 5. The CDR3 extends over 14 amino acids. The germline CDR1 and CDR2 sequences are DFQATT and SNEGSKA (reference sequence). CDR3: CSARRDRGPTEAFF. The CDR3, as DNA: TGCAGTGCTAGACGGGACAGGGGTCCGACTGAAGCTTTCTTT.

This clonotype was seen at least ten times. The CDR3 reads CASSPRQGRGYTF. CDR3 nucleotide sequence: TGTGCCAGCAGCCCCAGACAGGGTAGGGGCTACACCTTC. The V gene is TRBV7-6, the J gene TRBJ1-2; 7 bases match TRBD1. Germline values: CDR1 SGHVS, CDR2 FNYEAQ. This CDR3 is 13 amino acids long. With 5 bases clipped from V and 8 bases from J, the junction kept 8 bases outside the gene matches.

The table lists this clonotype with many counts. The chain links TRBV12-3 or TRBV12-4 to TRBJ2-6, with 9 bases that match TRBD1. The V segment lost 5 bases and the J segment 9 bases; nucleotides outside the gene matches: 17. This CDR3 contains 18 residues. This CDR3 is CASSPPSGQGPPGNVLTF. The CDR3 DNA reads as TGTGCCAGCAGTCCCCCCTCAGGACAGGGGCCGCCGGGCAACGTCCTGACTTTC.

This clonotype occurred many times. The chain links TRBV7-2 to TRBJ2-7; D might be TRBD2 (5 bases). This CDR3 contains 15 residues. Between the trimmed V and J ends, which lost 1 base and 1 base, there was a span of 11 bases. Germline CDR1 is SGHTA and CDR2 is FQGNSA. CDR3 nucleotides: TGTGCCAGCAGCTTAGACGGGGTGGGGTCCTACGAGCAGTACTTC. Translated: CASSLDGVGSYEQYF.

The chain uses TRBV7-9 and TRBJ1-4; TRBD1 matches at 11 bases. CDR1 and CDR2 from the germline V gene are SEHNR and FQNEAQ (reference sequence). V lost 5 bases to trimming and J lost 6 bases; unmatched junction nucleotides: 2. The CDR3 has 14 residues. In nucleotides, the CDR3 is TGTGCCAGCAGCGCGGGACAGGGGGATGAAAAACTGTTTTTT. It specifies CASSAGQGDEKLFF. Together with reference TRBV7-9 and TRBJ1-4, the CDR3 gives the full variable domain: DTGVSQNPRHKITKRGQNVTFRCDPISEHNRLYWYRQTLGQGPEFLTYFQNEAQLEKSRLLSDRFSAERPKGSFSTLEIQRTEQGDSAMYLCASSAGQGDEKLFFGSGTQLSVL.

The sample holds a few counts of this clonotype. The V call is TRBV9, the J call TRBJ1-5; D possibly corresponds to TRBD1 (5 bases). Per the germline V gene, CDR1 is SGDLS and CDR2 is YYNGEE. Trimming removed 0 bases at V and 7 bases at J, with 23 bases between. The CDR3 sequence is 18 residues long. The CDR3 protein is CASSVAGGKGRGRQPQHF. The CDR3 DNA reads as TGTGCCAGCAGCGTAGCCGGCGGAAAGGGAAGGGGTCGCCAGCCCCAGCATTTT.

This clonotype appeared many times. This chain joins TRBV2 and TRBJ1-2; tentatively, D is TRBD1 (5 bases). The length of the CDR3 is 13 residues. Trimming cost V 4 bases and J 6 bases, with 12 bases left between them. CDR1 and CDR2 (germline): SNHLY, FYNNEI. The CDR3 spells CASSVRQPHGYTF. Written as DNA, the CDR3 is TGTGCCAGCAGTGTGAGACAGCCCCATGGCTACACCTTC. The full variable domain, in which reference TRBV2 and TRBJ1-2 provide the parts outside the CDR3, is EPEVTQTPSHQVTQMGQEVILRCVPISNHLYFYWYRQILGQKVEFLVSFYNNEISEKSEIFDDQFSVERPDGSNFTLKIRSTKLEDSAMYFCASSVRQPHGYTFGSGTRLTVV.

A word on this clonotype: It may be a read error: a sequence one base away is much more abundant. V is TRBV6-1 and J is TRBJ2-5; 7 nucleotides match TRBD1. This CDR3 has 14 amino acids. Germline V gene data show CDR1 as MNHNS and CDR2 as SASEGT. CDR3 sequence (DNA): TGTGCCAGCAGCCGAGGGACAGACCAAGAGGCCCAGTACTTC. Amino acid sequence: CASSRGTDQEAQYF.

This clonotype was seen at least ten times. The chain carries TRBV6-6 and TRBJ1-1, with unresolved D. The CDR3 has 13 amino acids. Trimming took off 2 bases at V and 5 bases at J, with 9 bases between the two ends. Germline-derived CDR1 and CDR2 are MNHNY and SVGAGI (reference sequence). CDR3 loop: CASSYKGGTEAFF. DNA for the CDR3: TGTGCCAGCAGTTACAAGGGAGGGACTGAAGCTTTCTTT.

The sample holds a few counts of this clonotype. The chain has TRBV12-3 or TRBV12-4 and TRBJ2-7; D perhaps matches TRBD2 (6 bases). V gave up 4 bases and J gave up 3 bases, with 16 bases separating them. The CDR3 extends over 15 amino acids. In nucleotides, the CDR3 is TGTGCCAGCAGTTCCGGGAGACAGTCGGTCTACGAGCAGTACTTC. This sequence encodes CASSSGRQSVYEQYF.

The chain couples TRBV20-1 to TRBJ2-7, with D perhaps matching TRBD2 (6 bases). The assigned J gene may be wrong: the sequence end matches TRBJ2-1 better. The CDR3 totals 14 residues. Per germline, CDR1 DFQATT and CDR2 SNEGSKA (reference sequence). This CDR3 is CSARDLSSYNEQFF. CDR3 sequence (DNA): TGCAGTGCGAGGGACTTAAGCTCCTACAATGAGCAGTTCTTC.

This clonotype came up a few times. The rearrangement joins TRBV28 to TRBJ2-5; D not resolved. The CDR3 extends over 14 amino acids. V was pared by 4 bases and J by 5 bases, with 14 bases between. Looked up from germline, CDR1 is MDHEN and CDR2 is SYDVKM. CDR3 loop: CASSSTANVETQYF. The CDR3 bases are TGTGCCAGCAGTTCGACGGCCAACGTGGAGACCCAGTACTTC.

This chain connects TRBV7-3 to TRBJ2-3, with D perhaps TRBD2 (5 bases). Trimming removed 5 bases from V and 1 base from J, with 13 bases in between. The CDR3 sequence is 15 residues long. CDR1 SGHTA and CDR2 FQGTGA come from the germline V gene. The CDR3 reads CASSTEAGRTDTQYF. CDR3 nucleotides: TGTGCCAGCAGCACGGAGGCAGGCCGCACAGATACGCAGTATTTT.

This chain uses TRBV10-3 with TRBJ2-5; the D is unclear. The germline gives CDR1 ENHRY, CDR2 SYGVKD. This CDR3 is 14 amino acids long. The ends were cut back, 4 bases at V and 5 bases at J, with 14 bases in the middle. The CDR3 DNA is TGTGCCATCAGTGCCTGGAAGCAGCTGGAGACCCAGTACTTC. Protein: CAISAWKQLETQYF.